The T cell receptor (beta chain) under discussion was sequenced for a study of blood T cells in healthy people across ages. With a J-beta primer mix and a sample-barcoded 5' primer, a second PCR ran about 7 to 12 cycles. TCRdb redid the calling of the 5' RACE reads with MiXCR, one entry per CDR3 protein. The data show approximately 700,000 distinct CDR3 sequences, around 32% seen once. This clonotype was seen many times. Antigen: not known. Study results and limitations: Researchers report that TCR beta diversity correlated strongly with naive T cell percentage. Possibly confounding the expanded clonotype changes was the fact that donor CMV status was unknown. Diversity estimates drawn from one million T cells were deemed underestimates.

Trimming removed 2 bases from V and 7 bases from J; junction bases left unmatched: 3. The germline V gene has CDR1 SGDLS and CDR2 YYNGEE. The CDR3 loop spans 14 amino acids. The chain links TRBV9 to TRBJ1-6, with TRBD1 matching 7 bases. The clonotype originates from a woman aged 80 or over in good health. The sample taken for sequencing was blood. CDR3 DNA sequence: TGTGCCAGCAGCGTCAGGGGGGCAAATTCACCCCTCCACTTT. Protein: CASSVRGANSPLHF.